A selection of T cell receptor beta chains follows, all from one sample in a study of neoadjuvant nivolumab and ipilimumab in lung cancer. Profiling relied on immunoSEQ multiplex PCR, and the TCRdb table lists in-frame clones only, not all of them. The table has about 26,000 clones, 82% seen once. The sample consisted of tumor tissue, taken after neoadjuvant nivolumab, alone or with ipilimumab, at or shortly before surgery. All receptors derive from an adult with non-small cell lung cancer. Each CDR3 is given with its conserved first and last residue. D genes are given only for firm matches. Clone size is given for some rows only: seen once, a few or many times, or a class if the clone is expanded.

CDR3nt	CDR3aa	v_gene	d_gene	j_gene	abundance
TGTGCCAGCAGCTTAATAGATACGCAGTATTTT	CASSLIDTQYF	TRBV7-9	-	TRBJ2-3	-
TGTGCCAGCAGGGGCCAAGGGAACACCATATATTTT	CASRGQGNTIYF	TRBV6-5	-	TRBJ1-3	-
TGTGCCAGCAGCCCCAAGGTTAATCCATTCCAAGAGACCCAGTACTTC	CASSPKVNPFQETQYF	TRBV14	-	TRBJ2-5	-
TGTGCCAGCAGTTACCGCCGCGGAGATACGCAGTATTTT	CASSYRRGDTQYF	TRBV6-5	-	TRBJ2-3	-
TGTGCCAGCCGCCCCACGATGAACACTGAAGCTTTCTTT	CASRPTMNTEAFF	TRBV27	-	TRBJ1-1	-
TGTGCCAGCTCGGCCGGGACAGGGGTGCGGGGAAACACCATATATTTT	CASSAGTGVRGNTIYF	TRBV18	TRBD1	TRBJ1-3	-
TGTGCCAGTAGTATGGGACGGGACCAAGAGACCCAGTACTTC	CASSMGRDQETQYF	TRBV19	-	TRBJ2-5	-
TGTGCCAGCAGCAAGGGGGAGGGGGATACGCAGTATTTT	CASSKGEGDTQYF	TRBV11-3	-	TRBJ2-3	-
TGTGCCAGCAGCTTAGGGGCAGGCTATGGCTACACCTTC	CASSLGAGYGYTF	TRBV11-2	-	TRBJ1-2	once
TGTGCCAGCAGTGACCCGGGGGGATTGATCACTGAAGCTTTCTTT	CASSDPGGLITEAFF	TRBV6-1	-	TRBJ1-1	-
TGTGCCAGCAGCGCGCAGACTAGCGGGAGAACTCAAGAGACCCAGTACTTC	CASSAQTSGRTQETQYF	TRBV9	TRBD2	TRBJ2-5	-
TGTGCCAGTAGTAGGAGTGATTTGTACCAAGAGACCCAGTACTTC	CASSRSDLYQETQYF	TRBV19	-	TRBJ2-5	-
TGTGCCAGCAGGGTTTCCTCCTGGTCAGATACGCAGTATTTT	CASRVSSWSDTQYF	TRBV6-5	-	TRBJ2-3	-
TGCGCCAGCAGCTTAGGGGGGCAGGGGCAGTTCTTC	CASSLGGQGQFF	TRBV5-1	-	TRBJ2-1	once
TGTGCCAGCAGCTTAGTCGGGGGGGGGACCTACGAGCAGTACTTC	CASSLVGGGTYEQYF	TRBV7-2	TRBD2	TRBJ2-7	few
TGTGCTAGTGCAGGTAGCGGGAGTGAGACCCAGTACTTC	CASAGSGSETQYF	TRBV12-5	TRBD2	TRBJ2-5	-
TGTGCCAGCAGCTTCGGGACTAGCGGGAGAACAGATACGCAGTATTTT	CASSFGTSGRTDTQYF	TRBV11-3	TRBD2	TRBJ2-3	-
TGTGCCAGCAGCTTGGGGGGGGCCTCTGGAAACACCATATATTTT	CASSLGGASGNTIYF	TRBV5-4	-	TRBJ1-3	few
TGTGCCTGGAGTGTAGGACAGAAAGAGACCCAGTACTTC	CAWSVGQKETQYF	TRBV30	-	TRBJ2-5	-
TGTGCCAGCAGCGGCGACAGCTACGAGCAGTACTTC	CASSGDSYEQYF	TRBV9	-	TRBJ2-7	few
TGTGCCACCAGCAGGGCGAACCAAGAGACCCAGTACTTC	CATSRANQETQYF	TRBV15	-	TRBJ2-5	-
TGCGCCAGCAGCTTGGCGATCGGCGCTAGCGGGAGCTCTAGAGAGACCCAGTACTTC	CASSLAIGASGSSRETQYF	TRBV5-1	TRBD2	TRBJ2-5	-
TGTGCCACCTCAGACAGCTTTTCTGGCTACACCTTC	CATSDSFSGYTF	TRBV6-5	-	TRBJ1-2	-
TGCGCCAGCAGCCGCGGAGGATCGCGGGAAGAGACCCAGTACTTC	CASSRGGSREETQYF	TRBV5-1	-	TRBJ2-5	-
TGTGCCAGCAGCTATGAGGCAACCTACGAGCAGTACTTC	CASSYEATYEQYF	TRBV11-2	-	TRBJ2-7	-
TGTGCCAGCTCACCCTTTGGGAGGGGGCCGAACACTGAAGCTTTCTTT	CASSPFGRGPNTEAFF	TRBV18	TRBD1	TRBJ1-1	-
TGTGCCAGCTCACCACCAGTCGGCGCGGAGCCCGGCACCGGGGAGCTGTTTTTT	CASSPPVGAEPGTGELFF	TRBV18	-	TRBJ2-2	-
TGCGCCAGCAGCTTGTTAGTAGGGATGAACACTGAAGCTTTCTTT	CASSLLVGMNTEAFF	TRBV5-1	-	TRBJ1-1	-
TGCGCCAGCAGCTTCACAGGAGCCAGCACCGGGGAGCTGTTTTTT	CASSFTGASTGELFF	TRBV5-1	-	TRBJ2-2	once
TGTGCCAGCAGCCAAGACGGGACTAGCGGACCCTACAATGAGCAGTTCTTC	CASSQDGTSGPYNEQFF	TRBV4-2	TRBD2	TRBJ2-1	-
TGTGCCGTACAGGGGCCCGGGGATACGCAGTATTTT	CAVQGPGDTQYF	TRBV10-3	TRBD1	TRBJ2-3	medium-sized
TGTGCCTGGAGTTTGCAGGGGGCATCACTGTTTTTT	CAWSLQGASLFF	TRBV30	TRBD1	TRBJ1-4	-
TGTGCCAGCTCACCGGGACAGGGGAGGCCTGAAGCTTTCTTT	CASSPGQGRPEAFF	TRBV18	TRBD1	TRBJ1-1	once
TGTGCCAGCAGTTATTTAAGGGGGAACACTGAAGCTTTCTTT	CASSYLRGNTEAFF	TRBV6-5	-	TRBJ1-1	-
TGTGCCAGCAGCCCTTGGACAGTCTCTGGAAACACCATATATTTT	CASSPWTVSGNTIYF	TRBV9	-	TRBJ1-3	-
TGTGCCAGCAGGACACCTACACGAGCTTTCTTT	CASRTPTRAFF	TRBV25-1	-	TRBJ1-1	-
TGCGCCAGCAGCCAAGAGAGGTCCAGGGGAGGCGCCAAAAACATTCAGTACTTC	CASSQERSRGGAKNIQYF	TRBV4-1	-	TRBJ2-4	-
TGCAGCGTTGCGGCTAGCGGAGAAGAGACCCAGTACTTC	CSVAASGEETQYF	TRBV29-1	TRBD2	TRBJ2-5	-
TGTGCCAGCAGTTACGACAGGGGCCACTACGAGCAGTACTTC	CASSYDRGHYEQYF	TRBV27	TRBD1	TRBJ2-7	-
TGTGCCAGCAGTTATATTCCGGGGTCGGCCACTGAAGCTTTCTTT	CASSYIPGSATEAFF	TRBV6-5	-	TRBJ1-1	-
TGTGCCAGCAGCGCAGGGGGTAACTATGGCTACACCTTC	CASSAGGNYGYTF	TRBV6-1	TRBD1	TRBJ1-2	-
TGTGCCAGCAGTTACGGTCTAGCGGGAGGGCAAGAGACCCAGTACTTC	CASSYGLAGGQETQYF	TRBV6-5	TRBD2	TRBJ2-5	-
TGTGCCAGCTCACCACCGTCTTCCGGGGAGCTGTTTTTT	CASSPPSSGELFF	TRBV18	-	TRBJ2-2	-
TGTGCCAGCAGGCCTCATACTAGCGGGAGCGGAGATACGCAGTATTTT	CASRPHTSGSGDTQYF	TRBV27	TRBD2	TRBJ2-3	-
TGCGCCAGCAGCTTAGCCATTAGCGGGAGCACAGATACGCAGTATTTT	CASSLAISGSTDTQYF	TRBV5-1	TRBD2	TRBJ2-3	-
TGTGCCAGCTCGCCTCAGATTCCGTACGGCTCTGGGGCCAACGTCCTGACTTTC	CASSPQIPYGSGANVLTF	TRBV18	-	TRBJ2-6	-
TGCAGCGTTGAAAGGAGTAGGGGGCATGGCTACACCTTC	CSVERSRGHGYTF	TRBV29-1	TRBD1	TRBJ1-2	-
TGTGCCAGCAGCGGGACAGGGGGCTTCTCTGAAGCTTTCTTT	CASSGTGGFSEAFF	TRBV5-6	TRBD1	TRBJ1-1	-
TGTGCCAGCAGCCTCTGGTCGGGGGGATCCAATCAGCCCCAGCATTTT	CASSLWSGGSNQPQHF	TRBV7-2	-	TRBJ1-5	once
TGTGCCAGCAGCCCACTTGGCGGGAGGGTGCAGCAGTACTTC	CASSPLGGRVQQYF	TRBV6-5	TRBD2	TRBJ2-7	-
TGCAGCATAAGAACAAAAGTCGGGGGCTACACCTTC	CSIRTKVGGYTF	TRBV29-1	-	TRBJ1-2	-
TGTGCCAGCTCACTCTACTACGAGCAGTACTTC	CASSLYYEQYF	TRBV18	-	TRBJ2-7	-
TGTGCCTGGAGGGAGGGACAGGGGGTCACCGGGGAGCTGTTTTTT	CAWREGQGVTGELFF	TRBV30	TRBD1	TRBJ2-2	-